Listed here are 22 T cell receptor beta chains from one sample, sequenced in a study of T cell responses to AZD1222 COVID-19 vaccine. Assay used: immunoSEQ multiplex PCR; TCRdb lists only in-frame clones, some missing. The data contain approximately 110,000 clones, about 88% of them seen just once; the ten biggest clones take up 35% to 45%. Sequenced here: peripheral blood, sampled 28 days after the second AZD1222 dose. These receptors were collected from an adult who received the AZD1222 COVID-19 vaccine.

The chain has TRBV9 and TRBJ2-1; TRBD2 is a possible D gene (6 bases). The CDR3 loop spans 15 amino acids. Trimming cost V 0 bases and J 5 bases, with 12 bases left between them. Germline CDR1 is SGDLS and CDR2 is YYNGEE. Here the CDR3 DNA reads TGTGCCAGCAGCGTAGGGGCTAGCGCCAACAATGAGCAGTTCTTC. Its protein product is CASSVGASANNEQFF.

The chain recombines TRBV28 with TRBJ2-3; 9 bases align to TRBD2. The CDR3 spans 17 residues. Germline V CDR1 and CDR2: MDHEN, SYDVKM. V shed 5 bases and J 4 bases; nucleotides not matched to a gene: 13. This chain's CDR3 is CASSRTGTSIRADTQYF. CDR3 sequence (DNA): TGTGCCAGCAGTAGAACCGGGACTAGCATACGCGCAGATACGCAGTATTTT.

The chain couples TRBV10-3 to TRBJ2-1; the match to TRBD2 covers 14 bases. In germline, CDR1 is ENHRY, CDR2 SYGVKD. The trim removed 6 bases at V and 8 bases at J, leaving 9 bases unmatched. This CDR3 is built from 16 residues. CDR3 loop: CAIRPTSGRARDEQFF. CDR3 DNA sequence: TGTGCCATCAGGCCGACTAGCGGGAGGGCCCGAGATGAGCAGTTCTTC.

The CDR3: CASRTTPNTEAFF. In DNA, the CDR3 is TGTGCCAGCAGAACCACTCCGAACACTGAAGCTTTCTTT. V is TRBV2 and J is TRBJ1-1; D call uncertain. This CDR3 region has 13 residues. The V end was cut by 6 bases, the J end by 1 base, with 9 bases between. Germline V CDR1 and CDR2: SNHLY, FYNNEI. The whole variable domain, remainder taken from reference TRBV2 and TRBJ1-1, is EPEVTQTPSHQVTQMGQEVILRCVPISNHLYFYWYRQILGQKVEFLVSFYNNEISEKSEIFDDQFSVERPDGSNFTLKIRSTKLEDSAMYFCASRTTPNTEAFFGQGTRLTVV.

The rearrangement joins TRBV5-8 to TRBJ2-5; 7 nucleotides match TRBD1. V was clipped by 2 bases and J by 1 base; unmatched bases: 8. The CDR3 runs to 16 residues. Germline CDR1 reads SGHTS; CDR2 reads YDEGEE. The CDR3 sequence is CASSLTGTAFQETQYF. The CDR3 coding sequence is TGTGCCAGCAGCTTAACCGGGACAGCCTTCCAAGAGACCCAGTACTTC.

This clone has a single count. The V and J genes are TRBV21-1 and TRBJ2-5. TRBV21-1 represents a pseudogene. The CDR3 extends over 15 amino acids. This chain's CDR3 is CATPVGGIFQETQYF. CDR3 nucleotide sequence: TGTGCCACCCCGGTGGGCGGAATTTTCCAAGAGACCCAGTACTTC.

The genes are TRBV19 and TRBJ2-1; TRBD2 aligns across 7 bases. V trimming: 0 bases; J trimming: 5 bases; junction bases outside the gene matches: 13. The CDR3 loop spans 18 amino acids. Germline values: CDR1 LNHDA, CDR2 SQIVND (reference sequence). CDR3 nucleotide sequence: TGTGCCAGTAGTATAGATGCCCCGGGTAGCGGGCCGGACAATGAGCAGTTCTTC. It yields the protein CASSIDAPGSGPDNEQFF.

This clone was found once. The genes are TRBV5-1 and TRBJ2-1; D is perhaps TRBD2 (7 bases). Trimming left V 4 bases short and J 0 bases short, with 14 bases between. Germline CDR1 SGHRS, CDR2 YFSETQ. This CDR3 is built from 16 residues. Here the CDR3 reads CASSPTRGGSYNEQFF. The CDR3 nucleotides read TGCGCCAGCAGCCCCACTAGGGGGGGCTCCTACAATGAGCAGTTCTTC.

The rearrangement uses TRBV29-1 and TRBJ1-1; TRBD1 matches at 8 bases. Trimming removed 5 bases from V and 1 base from J; junction bases left unmatched: 12. The CDR3 covers 16 residues. Germline loops: CDR1 SQVTM, CDR2 ANQGSEA. The DNA of the CDR3 is TGCAGCGTTTATACTCAGGGGGCCGTGAGGAACACTGAAGCTTTCTTT. Its translation is CSVYTQGAVRNTEAFF.

This sequence joins TRBV7-3 and TRBJ2-2; 10 positions agree with TRBD2. V was pared by 1 base and J by 4 bases, with 15 bases of the junction left unmatched. There are 20 residues in the CDR3. Germline V gene data show CDR1 as SGHTA and CDR2 as FQGTGA. The DNA of the CDR3 is TGTGCCAGCAGCTTAATACACTACCGTCCAGCGGGAGGGACCACCGGGGAGCTGTTTTTT. This encodes CASSLIHYRPAGGTTGELFF.

This clone has only a few counts. The chain is built from TRBV7-9 and TRBJ1-1, with a tentative D call TRBD1 (5 bases). The CDR3 consists of 15 residues. Trimming cost V 3 bases and J 0 bases, with 11 bases left between them. CDR1 and CDR2 (germline): SEHNR, FQNEAQ (reference sequence). The CDR3 reads CASSFRDVMNTEAFF. CDR3 DNA: TGTGCCAGCAGCTTCCGGGACGTTATGAACACTGAAGCTTTCTTT. Complete variable domain (other parts from reference TRBV7-9 and TRBJ1-1): DTGVSQNPRHKITKRGQNVTFRCDPISEHNRLYWYRQTLGQGPEFLTYFQNEAQLEKSRLLSDRFSAERPKGSFSTLEIQRTEQGDSAMYLCASSFRDVMNTEAFFGQGTRLTVV.

J is TRBJ2-2 and V is TRBV21-1; the D segment call TRBD1 is taken from the table without a DNA check. TRBV21-1 is an annotated pseudogene. This CDR3 region has 17 residues. This CDR3 is CASSKVNRENRTGELFF. The CDR3 DNA reads TGTGCCAGCAGCAAAGTAAACAGGGAAAACCGAACCGGGGAGCTGTTTTTT.

This clone was detected only a few times. CDR3 DNA: TGTGCCAGTCCTTCGGTCTCCGGGGAGCTGTTTTTT. It is translated as CASPSVSGELFF. The chain has TRBV19 and TRBJ2-2; no reliable D call. The germline V gene encodes CDR1 LNHDA and CDR2 SQIVND (reference sequence). This CDR3 has 12 residues. V was pared by 8 bases and J by 6 bases, with 10 bases between.

The chain has TRBV10-3 and TRBJ2-1; 7 positions agree with TRBD2. Per germline, CDR1 ENHRY and CDR2 SYGVKD. The J segment lost 0 bases and the V segment lost 6 bases, leaving 11 bases of the junction unmatched. The CDR3 consists of 17 residues. Written as DNA, the CDR3 is TGTGCCATCAGAACTAGCGAGGGGAATCCCTCCTACAATGAGCAGTTCTTC. It codes for CAIRTSEGNPSYNEQFF.

The V and J genes are TRBV9 and TRBJ1-5; 10 bases line up with TRBD1. Trimming removed 2 bases from V and 7 bases from J; junction bases left unmatched: 6. CDR1 is SGDLS and CDR2 is YYNGEE in the germline V gene. This CDR3 contains 15 residues. Here the CDR3 reads CASSVGTGEGQPQHF. The CDR3 nucleotides are TGTGCCAGCAGCGTCGGGACAGGGGAGGGGCAGCCCCAGCATTTT.

The gene calls are TRBV6-5 and TRBJ1-1; unclear D gene. Germline-derived CDR1 and CDR2 are MNHEY and SVGAGI. V was pared by 0 bases and J by 1 base, with 6 bases between. This CDR3 is 14 amino acids long. CDR3 protein: CASSYSDPNTEAFF. The CDR3 DNA follows: TGTGCCAGCAGTTACTCCGACCCGAACACTGAAGCTTTCTTT.

CDR3 DNA sequence: TGTGCCAGCAGCCCTACAGGGGCCGGGGAGCTGTTTTTT. This codes for CASSPTGAGELFF. The genes are TRBV11-3 and TRBJ2-2; 7 bases agree with TRBD1. The CDR3 consists of 13 residues. Trimming cost V 5 bases and J 6 bases; bases outside gene matches: 3. Germline assignment: CDR1 SGHNT and CDR2 YENEEA.

The chain recombines TRBV27 with TRBJ2-2; D remains unclear. Germline V CDR1 and CDR2: MNHEY, SMNVEV (reference sequence). V lost 2 bases to trimming and J lost 6 bases, with 7 bases between them. The CDR3 is made up of 13 amino acids. CDR3 sequence reads: CASSLIVAGELFF. The CDR3 DNA reads TGTGCCAGCAGTTTAATAGTAGCCGGGGAGCTGTTTTTT.

The chain has TRBV15 and TRBJ1-2, with a tentative D call TRBD1 (6 bases). CDR1 is LNHNV and CDR2 is YYDKDF in the germline V gene (reference sequence). Trimming cost V 2 bases and J 4 bases, with 14 bases left between them. There are 15 residues in the CDR3. The CDR3 protein is CATSRSRTELYGYTF. DNA for the CDR3: TGTGCCACCAGCAGATCCCGGACAGAGCTCTATGGCTACACCTTC.

V is TRBV30 and J is TRBJ2-7; D call uncertain. Germline V gene data show CDR1 as GTSNPN and CDR2 as SVGIG (reference sequence). V was pared by 5 bases and J by 4 bases, with 18 bases between. There are 14 residues in the CDR3. CDR3: CAWGLLGSLYEQYF. CDR3 coding DNA: TGTGCCTGGGGCCTCCTGGGCAGCCTTTACGAGCAGTACTTC.

The rearrangement joins TRBV27 to TRBJ1-2, with D hard to call. Germline CDR1 MNHEY, CDR2 SMNVEV (reference sequence). Deletions cut 5 bases from V and 8 bases from J, with 15 bases between. The CDR3 is 13 residues long. The CDR3 DNA reads TGTGCCAGCAGTCAGAACCAGGTCCAGGGCTACACCTTC. Translation: CASSQNQVQGYTF.

The gene calls are TRBV10-3 and TRBJ2-3, with a possible D match to TRBD1 (5 bases). This CDR3 contains 12 residues. Germline-derived CDR1 and CDR2 are ENHRY and SYGVKD. V dropped 3 bases and J dropped 5 bases, with 6 bases sitting between them. CDR3 in amino acids: CAISDRGDTQYF. The DNA of the CDR3 is TGTGCCATCAGTGATAGGGGAGATACGCAGTATTTT.